The present entry profiles one T cell receptor (beta chain) with its context. In its sample, this clonotype was seen many times. This receptor's antigen is unknown. The input lacks base qualities; no much larger clone sits a single base away. The data belong to a study of T cells in Graves' hyperthyroidism and ophthalmopathy (dated by TCRdb to between 2018 and 2021). Regarding the research as a whole: Peripheral blood samples were taken at initial diagnosis, before any treatment was given. TCR V-J signatures able to tell the groups apart were searched for in a discovery cohort of 90 to 100 patients, of whom around 42 had Graves' ophthalmopathy and more than 55 had stable Graves' hyperthyroidism. Following sampling, methimazole starting at 30 mg daily was given to hyperthyroidism patients, and high-dose intravenous methylprednisolone was given to ophthalmopathy patients. According to the paper, TCR Vbeta CDR3 sequencing was carried out on some 140 peripheral blood samples, which came from under 50 ophthalmopathy, about 75 hyperthyroidism and some 17 progressor patients. The roughly 100 discovery patients were divided at random into training and test sets in a 7:3 ratio. An independent validation cohort of fewer than 20 hyperthyroidism patients and 17 patients who later progressed to ophthalmopathy tested prospective prediction of ophthalmopathy. In several Graves' hyperthyroidism patients, the study also compared T-cell repertoires from thyroid tissue with T-cell repertoires from blood. What the work shows at the level of the full study, not this receptor alone: In validation, the model predicted progression to ophthalmopathy a median of roughly 6.2 months before onset, with about 67% sensitivity and roughly 77% specificity. Most expanded thyroid clonotypes (frequency above 0.001) were also found in blood, which suggests that blood repertoires may mirror thyroid immune responses. No statistical method was used to set the sample size in advance, and investigators knew the group allocation. Ophthalmopathy was separated from stable hyperthyroidism by a 13 V-J signature model, with approximately 90% sensitivity and 81% to 83% specificity obtained in cross-validation and 80%/75% obtained in testing.

The germline V gene sets CDR1 to SGHTA and CDR2 to FQGNSA. For this chain, trimming is 4 bases at the V end and 3 bases at the J end, and the number of junction bases without a gene match is 9. Including the terminal cysteine and phenylalanine, the CDR3 comprises 16 residues. The CDR3 DNA has 48 bases and is translated from base 1. The TCR beta CDR3 regions were amplified from the RNA transcripts. For the first round of RT-PCR on the TCR CDR3, the HTBI primer set was used together with the Qiagen OneStep RT-PCR kit. Libraries were constructed in a second round of multiplex PCR, after which size selection and purification were performed. Sequencing of the libraries was done on an Illumina HiSeq2000 using paired-end 100 bp reads. In the original analysis: SOAPnuke was used to process the raw data, removing reads that contained adapters or uncalled bases, had a mean Phred below 15, or lacked an exact match to the constant primer or identifier. High-quality paired reads were merged using COPE v1.2.5, and each unique nucleotide sequence was defined as a clonotype. MiTCR v1.1 was used to align the clonotypes against IMGT TRBV, TRBD and TRBJ reference segments. The analysis included only V-J combinations with a frequency above 0.0001, which together covered around 99% of the repertoires. The TCS score was defined as the ratio of F50 (clonal expansion) to E x V (chaos), calculated using BLOSUM62-based TCRdist between CDR3 peptides within each V-J. Welch's t-statistics and random forest reduced several hundred V-J features to about 13, which were used in a naive Bayes classifier (R e1071). The raw public reads went through TCRdb reprocessing: fastp at Q25, MiXCR clone calling, in-frame beta chains kept. Here each entry gathers all rows of one CDR3 protein and keeps the most common genes and DNA. In this record, the V and J calls reflect TCRdb's handling and not the investigators' own analysis. In this sample the table shows 300,000 to 500,000 distinct CDR3 sequences, about 15% of which occur a single time. The ten largest account for around a third of the sample.

A patient counted as having stable Graves' hyperthyroidism if no progression to ophthalmopathy occurred over 18 months of follow-up. Hyperthyroidism patients were aged 18 to 65 years and newly diagnosed, with disease duration of less than 2 months. Any patient with an uncontrolled infection, another autoimmune disease, pregnancy or lactation was excluded. Clinical symptoms, serum thyroxine and TRAb, thyroid ultrasound, and orbital computed tomography formed the basis for the diagnoses. PBMCs were isolated from 10 ml of fresh peripheral blood by Ficoll-Paque density gradient centrifugation. Total RNA was extracted with Trizol reagent, and quality was checked on an Agilent 2100 Bioanalyzer.

The V gene is TRBV7-2 and the J gene is TRBJ2-5; 9 bases in the middle match TRBD2. The sample consisted of blood. This TCR came from a woman aged 30 to 39 with Graves' hyperthyroidism. The CDR3 region reads CASSSESGRREETQYF. The DNA sequence reads TGTGCCAGCAGCTCTGAAAGCGGGAGGAGGGAAGAGACCCAGTACTTC.